This TCR beta chain stems from a study of blood T cell repertoires in COVID-19. About the research overall: From T cells, B-cell-depleted T cells, or PBMCs came the material, which was cDNA or gDNA.

Participants were aged about 18 to 89 years from around 26 US areas. Donors were grouped by their self-reported clinical history. Germline V gene data show CDR1 as SGHRS and CDR2 as YFSETQ. The V gene lost 3 bases and the J gene lost 2 bases, with 11 bases spanning the gap. The CDR3 is 14 residues long. The table came from immunoSEQ multiplex PCR; TCRdb's copy has only in-frame clones and leaves some out. The sample includes about 310,000 clones, 89% seen only once; the top ten take over 9%. V gene TRBV5-1 combines with J gene TRBJ1-2; D is perhaps TRBD1 (6 bases). Sequencing input: PBMCs or T cells enriched from blood (not recorded which). This clonotype was obtained from a woman aged 40-49 years who had recovered from COVID-19. CDR3: CASSWTATNYGYTF. The CDR3 DNA reads TGCGCCAGCAGCTGGACAGCTACCAACTATGGCTACACCTTC.